These 26 T cell receptor beta chains originate from one sample sequenced in a study of blood T cell repertoires in COVID-19. Produced via immunoSEQ multiplex PCR; TCRdb's table is partial and in-frame only. The sample yields about 300,000 clones, approximately 88% seen once. The sample comprised peripheral blood. All receptors come from a woman aged 25 to 39 with COVID-19, enrolled during active disease.

As concerns this clone: Mismatch with germline at one junction end may stem from a read error. The chain couples TRBV5-1 to TRBJ2-5; D is ambiguous. Germline assignment: CDR1 SGHRS and CDR2 YFSETQ. The CDR3 has 12 residues. The CDR3 nucleotides are TGCGCCAGCAACTTGGTCGGGGAGACCCAGTACTTC. Translated: CASNLVGETQYF.

This clone has more than one count but fewer than ten. J is TRBJ2-5 and V is TRBV5-8, with D possibly being TRBD1 (5 bases). The germline V gene has CDR1 SGHTS and CDR2 YDEGEE. Trimming took 0 bases from V and 5 from J, leaving 20 bases between them. CDR3 length: 17 amino acids. In DNA form, the CDR3 reads TGTGCCAGCAGCTTGGCGGACATCGGAGCCCTTAGGGAGACCCAGTACTTC. Translated: CASSLADIGALRETQYF.

This clone was recorded once. Here the CDR3 omits its conserved ending phenylalanine or tryptophan, so a read error is the likely source. The DNA is omitted, as the CDR3 cannot be located on it reliably, and the CDR3 follows TCRdb's listing. This chain links TRBV2 with TRBJ1-1. Germline lookup yields CDR1 SNHLY and CDR2 FYNNEI. The CDR3 is 11 amino acids long, termini counted. CDR3 sequence: CASSELWGLAV.

This clone was picked up one time. The rearrangement joins TRBV18 to TRBJ2-5; 7 bases map to TRBD2. Germline lookup yields CDR1 KGHSH and CDR2 LQKENI. Unmatched junction bases numbered 8, after V lost 9 bases and J lost 4 bases. CDR3 size: 13 residues. The CDR3 nucleotides are TGTGCCAGTTGCGGGGGTATCACAGAGACCCAGTACTTC. This gives the protein CASCGGITETQYF. The entire variable domain, with the rest obtained from reference TRBV18 and TRBJ2-5, is as follows: NAGVMQNPRHLVRRRGQEARLRCSPMKGHSHVYWYRQLPEEGLKFMVYLQKENIIDESGMPKERFSAEFPKEGPSILRIQQVVRGDSAAYFCASCGGITETQYFGPGTRLLVL.

The rearrangement uses TRBV28 and TRBJ1-2; the D gene is possibly TRBD1 (5 bases). Trimming cost V 7 bases and J 2 bases, with 14 bases left between them. In germline, CDR1 is MDHEN, CDR2 SYDVKM. The CDR3 has 14 residues. Written as DNA, the CDR3 is TGTGCCAGCACCATGCGGGGGGGGAACTATGGCTACACCTTC. The encoded protein is CASTMRGGNYGYTF.

This clone has only one observation. This chain links TRBV6-5 with TRBJ1-2; D is possibly TRBD1 (5 bases). The CDR3 runs to 14 residues. The germline V gene has CDR1 MNHEY and CDR2 SVGAGI. The V end lost 4 bases, the J end lost 7 bases, and 16 bases lay between the germline ends. The CDR3 nucleotides read TGTGCCAGCAGTTCGCAAGTCGGGGGAACTGGCTACACCTTC. Residues: CASSSQVGGTGYTF.

This chain uses TRBV18 with TRBJ1-5, with a weak D call TRBD1 (5 bases). V lost 0 bases to trimming and J lost 6 bases, with 9 bases between them. Germline values: CDR1 KGHSH, CDR2 LQKENI. The CDR3 loop spans 14 amino acids. In nucleotides, the CDR3 is TGTGCCAGCTCACCACCCCCGGGGGGTCAGCCCCAGCATTTT. Translating it yields CASSPPPGGQPQHF.

The rearrangement uses TRBV10-2 and TRBJ1-2; TRBD1 aligns across 10 bases. With V trimmed by 3 bases and J by 2 bases, 6 bases remained unmatched. The germline V gene encodes CDR1 WSHSY and CDR2 SAAADI. This CDR3 contains 16 residues. In DNA, the CDR3 is TGCGCCAGCAGTGAACCCGGGACAGGGGTCAACTATGGCTACACCTTC. This encodes CASSEPGTGVNYGYTF.

This chain links TRBV6-1 with TRBJ2-7, with 9 bases aligning to TRBD1. The CDR3 is 14 residues long. The J segment lost 2 bases and the V segment lost 7 bases, leaving 6 bases of the junction unmatched. CDR1 and CDR2 from the germline V gene are MNHNS and SASEGT. CDR3 residues: CASKVGQGPYEQYF. The CDR3 bases are TGTGCCAGCAAAGTCGGACAGGGGCCCTACGAGCAGTACTTC.

V usage is TRBV7-6 and J usage is TRBJ1-1; D not certain. V lost 5 bases and J lost 0, with 4 bases in between. The CDR3 totals 12 residues. Germline V CDR1 and CDR2: SGHVS, FNYEAQ. The CDR3 coding sequence is TGTGCCAGCAGCCCGGTGAACACTGAAGCTTTCTTT. This gives the protein CASSPVNTEAFF.

CDR3 nucleotide sequence: TGTGCCAGCAACTACCTTGAGCCCCAGCATTTT. Translation: CASNYLEPQHF. The chain employs TRBV21-1 and TRBJ1-5. TRBV21-1 is shown as a pseudogene. The CDR3 has 11 amino acids.

The chain combines TRBV7-9 with TRBJ1-4; the match to TRBD1 covers 9 bases. Unmatched junction bases numbered 8, after V lost 4 bases and J lost 11 bases. The CDR3 contains 14 residues. Germline CDR1 and CDR2: SEHNR and FQNEAQ (reference sequence). As DNA, the CDR3 is TGTGCCAGCAGCTGGGACAGGGATGGAAAGAAACTGTTTTTT. It codes for CASSWDRDGKKLFF.

The chain couples TRBV15 to TRBJ1-2; tentatively, D is TRBD1 (6 bases). Trimming removed 5 bases from V and 1 base from J, with 17 bases in between. CDR3 length: 16 residues. Germline CDR1 and CDR2: LNHNV and YYDKDF (reference sequence). Here the CDR3 DNA reads TGTGCCACCAGCGGATACTCCGGGACAAGTAACTATGGCTACACCTTC. Translating it yields CATSGYSGTSNYGYTF. The full variable domain, its missing parts supplied by reference TRBV15 and TRBJ1-2, is DAMVIQNPRYQVTQFGKPVTLSCSQTLNHNVMYWYQQKSSQAPKLLFHYYDKDFNNEADTPDNFQSRRPNTSFCFLDIRSPGLGDTAMYLCATSGYSGTSNYGYTFGSGTRLTVV.

V usage is TRBV2 and J usage is TRBJ1-1; a weak D match, TRBD1 (5 bases). Germline V CDR1 and CDR2: SNHLY, FYNNEI. The CDR3 length is 15 residues. Trimming took 6 bases from V and 6 from J, leaving 20 bases between them. CDR3 sequence (DNA): TGTGCCAGCAGCCCCATTAGTCAGGGCTCGTCTGAAGCTTTCTTT. Its protein product is CASSPISQGSSEAFF.

The chain combines TRBV19 with TRBJ2-7, with TRBD1 identical over 8 bases. Germline-derived CDR1 and CDR2 are LNHDA and SQIVND (reference sequence). Trimming removed 6 bases from V and 3 bases from J; junction bases left unmatched: 7. The CDR3 totals 14 residues. CDR3 protein: CASRHRTGSYEQYF. The CDR3 DNA reads TGTGCCAGTAGACACCGGACAGGGAGCTACGAGCAGTACTTC. The complete variable domain, with remaining parts taken from reference TRBV19 and TRBJ2-7, reads DGGITQSPKYLFRKEGQNVTLSCEQNLNHDAMYWYRQDPGQGLRLIYYSQIVNDFQKGDIAEGYSVSREKKESFPLTVTSAQKNPTAFYLCASRHRTGSYEQYFGPGTRLTVT.

This chain uses TRBV23-1 with TRBJ2-2; TRBD1 agrees at 8 bases. TRBV23-1 is sorted into the ORF group, with uncertain function. J lost 6 bases, V lost 2 bases, and 5 bases had no gene match. This CDR3 has 15 residues. CDR3 nucleotide sequence: TGCGCCAGCAGTCAAAGGACAGGGTTCTCCGGGGAGCTGTTTTTT. Its protein product is CASSQRTGFSGELFF.

This chain connects TRBV2 to TRBJ1-3, with 7 nucleotides matching TRBD1. V dropped 6 bases and J dropped 8; count of bases not matched to a gene: 4. Germline CDR1 and CDR2: SNHLY and FYNNEI. The CDR3 covers 12 residues. This chain's CDR3 is CASSAQGDTIYF. The CDR3 DNA reads TGTGCCAGCAGCGCCCAGGGGGACACCATATATTTT.

The chain has TRBV5-1 and TRBJ1-1; D not resolved. The CDR3 spans 15 residues. Germline V CDR1 and CDR2: SGHRS, YFSETQ. The V end lost 0 bases, the J end lost 1 base, and 10 bases lay between the germline ends. The DNA for the CDR3 is TGCGCCAGCAGCTTGGGTTCTACCGGGAACACTGAAGCTTTCTTT. Amino acid sequence: CASSLGSTGNTEAFF.

The CDR3 DNA reads as TGTGCCAGCAGTTACCCGGGACTAGCGGGGCGGACCTCCTACAATGAGCAGTTCTTC. This translates into CASSYPGLAGRTSYNEQFF. J is TRBJ2-1 and V is TRBV6-2 or TRBV6-3; 13 bases are a match to TRBD2. The CDR3 is 19 amino acids. Germline loops: CDR1 MNHEY, CDR2 SVGEGT. The junction had 7 bases not matched to a gene; V was cut back by 2 bases and J by 0 bases.

The V call is TRBV6-2 or TRBV6-3, the J call TRBJ2-7; 10 positions agree with TRBD2. Germline loops: CDR1 MNHEY, CDR2 SVGEGT. With V trimmed by 5 bases and J by 1 base, 8 bases remained unmatched. There are 16 residues in the CDR3. CDR3: CASSPHSGGSSYEQYF. CDR3 DNA: TGTGCCAGCAGTCCCCATAGCGGGGGGTCGTCCTACGAGCAGTACTTC.

This chain connects TRBV20-1 to TRBJ1-1; no firm D call. In germline, CDR1 is DFQATT, CDR2 SNEGSKA (reference sequence). Trimming removed 3 bases from V and 3 bases from J, with 8 bases in between. The CDR3 is 12 residues long. The CDR3 region has the DNA TGCAGTGCTAGTCGCCCGGACACTGAAGCTTTCTTT. Translating it yields CSASRPDTEAFF.

The rearrangement uses TRBV5-1 and TRBJ1-6; D is unresolved. This CDR3 has 15 residues. Trimming left V 0 bases short and J 6 bases short, with 10 bases between. Germline V gene data show CDR1 as SGHRS and CDR2 as YFSETQ. CDR3 loop: CASSLAAQPNSPLHF. The CDR3 DNA sequence: TGCGCCAGCAGCTTGGCGGCACAGCCTAATTCACCCCTCCACTTT.

The CDR3 is CASSRLNTGQFDEQYV. CDR3 nucleotide sequence: TGTGCCAGCTCCCGATTGAATACAGGGCAATTCGACGAGCAGTACGTC. The chain employs TRBV28 and TRBJ2-7, with a tentative D call TRBD1 (6 bases). CDR1 is MDHEN, CDR2 SYDVKM, per germline. Deletions cut 8 bases from V and 5 bases from J, with 25 bases between. The CDR3 spans 16 residues.

The chain recombines TRBV7-8 with TRBJ1-5; TRBD1 matches 9 bases. Losses at the gene ends were 3 bases for V and 6 bases for J; bases not matched to a gene: 6. There are 15 residues in the CDR3. Germline-derived CDR1 and CDR2 are SGHVS and FQNEAQ. The CDR3 DNA is TGTGCCAGCAGCTTGGACGGGACAGGGAGTCAGCCCCAGCATTTT. Protein sequence: CASSLDGTGSQPQHF. Full variable domain (remainder filled in from reference TRBV7-8 and TRBJ1-5): GAGVSQSPRYKVAKRGQDVALRCDPISGHVSLFWYQQALGQGPEFLTYFQNEAQLDKSGLPSDRFFAERPEGSVSTLKIQRTQQEDSAVYLCASSLDGTGSQPQHFGDGTRLSIL.

The chain carries TRBV4-2 and TRBJ2-1, with a tentative D call TRBD2 (7 bases). The CDR3 spans 16 residues. Trimming shortened V by 1 base and J by 0 bases, and 10 bases separated the two germline ends. In germline, CDR1 is LGHNA, CDR2 YNFKEQ. CDR3 bases: TGTGCCAGCAGCCAAGCGGGGGGCCTCTCCTACAATGAGCAGTTCTTC. Protein: CASSQAGGLSYNEQFF.

The rearrangement uses TRBV28 and TRBJ1-4; 10 bases are a match to TRBD1. Germline CDR1 reads MDHEN; CDR2 reads SYDVKM. The V gene end was trimmed by 5 bases and the J gene end by 7 bases; junction bases not matched to a gene: 7. This CDR3 spans 15 amino acids. The CDR3 is CASSPAGTGAEKLFF. The CDR3 region has the DNA TGTGCCAGCAGTCCGGCCGGGACAGGGGCTGAAAAACTGTTTTTT.